This T cell receptor (beta chain) derives from a study of blood T cell repertoires in COVID-19. On the study more broadly: Both acute and convalescent COVID-19 samples were obtained from the United States, Italy and Spain.

Study processing details: Nucleated cell number was recorded as an estimate derived from reference gene primer amplification. Method: immunoSEQ multiplex PCR; TCRdb's copy keeps in-frame clones and lacks some. V and J calls and clone size are copied from that table; D and trimming were computed from the DNA. The profile covers about 250,000 clones, with around 85% appearing a single time and approximately 8% taken by the ten largest. The V segment lost 6 bases and the J segment 4 bases; nucleotides outside the gene matches: 6. The CDR3 has 15 amino acids. The germline gives CDR1 SGHAT, CDR2 FQDESV (reference sequence).

The sample consisted of peripheral blood. This chain joins TRBV11-1 and TRBJ2-1, with TRBD1 matching 10 bases. The receptor was derived from a woman aged 80 or over with acute or convalescent COVID-19. The CDR3 DNA reads TGTGCCAGCAGTGAGCAGGGACAGGGGTACAATGAGCAGTTCTTC. This translates into CASSEQGQGYNEQFF.